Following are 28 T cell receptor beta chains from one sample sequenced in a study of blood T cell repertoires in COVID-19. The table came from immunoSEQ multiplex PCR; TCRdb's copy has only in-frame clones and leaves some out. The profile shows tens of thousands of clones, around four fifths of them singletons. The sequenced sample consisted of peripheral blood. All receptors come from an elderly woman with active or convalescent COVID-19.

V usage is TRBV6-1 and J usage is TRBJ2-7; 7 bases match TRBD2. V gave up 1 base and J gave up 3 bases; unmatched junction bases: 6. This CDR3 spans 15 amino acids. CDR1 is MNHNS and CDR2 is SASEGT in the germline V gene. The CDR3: CASSEVGGGHYEQYF. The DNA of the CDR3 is TGTGCCAGCAGTGAAGTCGGGGGAGGGCACTACGAGCAGTACTTC.

For the CDR3, the DNA is TGTGCCAGCAGCTTAGCCCAAACGCAGCGGCCCAGGGAGACCCAGTACTTC. As protein: CASSLAQTQRPRETQYF. The V call is TRBV7-6, the J call TRBJ2-5; tentative D call: TRBD2 (5 bases). This CDR3 spans 17 amino acids. Trimming stripped 0 bases from V and 5 bases from J, with 19 bases between. Germline CDR1 SGHVS, CDR2 FNYEAQ.

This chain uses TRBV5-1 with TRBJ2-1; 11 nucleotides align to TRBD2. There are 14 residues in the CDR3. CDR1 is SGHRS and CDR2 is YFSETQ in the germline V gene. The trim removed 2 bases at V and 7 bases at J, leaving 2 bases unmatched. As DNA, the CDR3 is TGCGCCAGCAGCTTCGCTAGCGGGAGGAATGAGCAGTTCTTC. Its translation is CASSFASGRNEQFF.

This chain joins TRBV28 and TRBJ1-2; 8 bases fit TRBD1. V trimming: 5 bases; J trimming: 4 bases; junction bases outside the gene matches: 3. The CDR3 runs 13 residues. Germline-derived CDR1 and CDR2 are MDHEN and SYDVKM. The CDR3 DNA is TGTGCCAGCAGTGGACAGGGCATCTATGGCTACACCTTC. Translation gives CASSGQGIYGYTF.

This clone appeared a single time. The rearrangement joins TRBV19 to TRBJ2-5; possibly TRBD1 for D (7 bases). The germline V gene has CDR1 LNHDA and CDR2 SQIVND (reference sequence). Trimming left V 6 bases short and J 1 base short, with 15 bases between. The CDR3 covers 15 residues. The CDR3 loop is CASRHRRGLQETQYF. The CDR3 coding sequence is TGTGCCAGTAGACACCGGAGGGGGCTCCAAGAGACCCAGTACTTC.

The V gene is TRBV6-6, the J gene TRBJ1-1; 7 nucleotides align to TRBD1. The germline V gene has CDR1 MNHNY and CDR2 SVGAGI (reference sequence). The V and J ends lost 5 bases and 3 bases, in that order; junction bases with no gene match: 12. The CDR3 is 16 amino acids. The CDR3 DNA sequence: TGTGCCAGCAGTATGAGACAGGGACGGTTGCACACTGAAGCTTTCTTT. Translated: CASSMRQGRLHTEAFF.

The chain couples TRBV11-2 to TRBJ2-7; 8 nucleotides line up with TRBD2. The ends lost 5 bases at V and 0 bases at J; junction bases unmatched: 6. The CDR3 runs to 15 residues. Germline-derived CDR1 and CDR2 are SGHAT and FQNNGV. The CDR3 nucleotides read TGTGCCAGCAGCCCCCGGGAGGGCCGCTCCTACGAGCAGTACTTC. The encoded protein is CASSPREGRSYEQYF.

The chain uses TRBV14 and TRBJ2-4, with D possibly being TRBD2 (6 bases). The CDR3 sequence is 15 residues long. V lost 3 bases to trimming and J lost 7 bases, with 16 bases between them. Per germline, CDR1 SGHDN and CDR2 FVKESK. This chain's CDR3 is CASSQGGTMQNIQYF. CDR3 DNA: TGTGCCAGCAGCCAGGGGGGAACGATGCAGAACATTCAGTACTTC.

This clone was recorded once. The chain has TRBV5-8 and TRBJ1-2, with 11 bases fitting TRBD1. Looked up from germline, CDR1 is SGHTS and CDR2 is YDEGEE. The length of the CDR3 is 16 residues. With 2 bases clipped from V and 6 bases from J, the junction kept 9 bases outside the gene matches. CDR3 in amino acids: CASSFGQGARLDGYTF. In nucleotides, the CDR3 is TGTGCCAGCAGCTTCGGACAGGGGGCGCGGCTGGATGGCTACACCTTC.

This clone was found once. This CDR3 reads CASSPREGGGQPQHF. Here the CDR3 DNA reads TGTGCCAGCTCACCACGGGAGGGAGGGGGTCAGCCCCAGCATTTT. The rearrangement links TRBV18 to TRBJ1-5; tentative D call: TRBD1 (6 bases). In germline, CDR1 is KGHSH, CDR2 LQKENI. This CDR3 contains 15 residues. The ends were cut back, 1 base at V and 6 bases at J, with 13 bases in the middle.

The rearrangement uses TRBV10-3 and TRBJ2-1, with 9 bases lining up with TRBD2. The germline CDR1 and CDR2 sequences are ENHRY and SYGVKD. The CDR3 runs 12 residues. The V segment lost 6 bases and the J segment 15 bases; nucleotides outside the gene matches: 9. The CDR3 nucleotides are TGTGCCATCAGCCCCTTAGCGGGAGATTTGTTCTTC. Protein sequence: CAISPLAGDLFF.

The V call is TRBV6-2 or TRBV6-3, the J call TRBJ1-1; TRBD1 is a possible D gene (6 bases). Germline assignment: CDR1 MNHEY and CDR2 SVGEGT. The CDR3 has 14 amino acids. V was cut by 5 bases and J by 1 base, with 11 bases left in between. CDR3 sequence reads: CASSRPTGNTEAFF. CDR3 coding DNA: TGTGCCAGCAGTCGCCCGACAGGGAACACTGAAGCTTTCTTT.

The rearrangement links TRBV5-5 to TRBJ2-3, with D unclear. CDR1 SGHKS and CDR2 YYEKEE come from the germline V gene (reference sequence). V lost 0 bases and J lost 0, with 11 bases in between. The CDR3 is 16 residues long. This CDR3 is CASSLASRDSTDTQYF. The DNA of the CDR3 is TGTGCCAGCAGCTTGGCGAGCCGCGATAGCACAGATACGCAGTATTTT.

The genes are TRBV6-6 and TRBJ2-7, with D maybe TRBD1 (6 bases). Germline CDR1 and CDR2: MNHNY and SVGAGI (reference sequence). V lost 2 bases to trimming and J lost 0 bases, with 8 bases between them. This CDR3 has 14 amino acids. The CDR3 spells CASSYQGSSYEQYF. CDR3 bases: TGTGCCAGCAGTTACCAGGGGAGCTCCTACGAGCAGTACTTC.

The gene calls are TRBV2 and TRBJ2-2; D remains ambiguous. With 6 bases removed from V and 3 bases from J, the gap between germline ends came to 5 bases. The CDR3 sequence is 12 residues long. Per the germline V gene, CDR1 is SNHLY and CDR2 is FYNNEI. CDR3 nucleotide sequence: TGTGCCAGCAGCCTAGACACCGGGGAGCTGTTTTTT. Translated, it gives CASSLDTGELFF. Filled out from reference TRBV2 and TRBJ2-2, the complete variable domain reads EPEVTQTPSHQVTQMGQEVILRCVPISNHLYFYWYRQILGQKVEFLVSFYNNEISEKSEIFDDQFSVERPDGSNFTLKIRSTKLEDSAMYFCASSLDTGELFFGEGSRLTVL.

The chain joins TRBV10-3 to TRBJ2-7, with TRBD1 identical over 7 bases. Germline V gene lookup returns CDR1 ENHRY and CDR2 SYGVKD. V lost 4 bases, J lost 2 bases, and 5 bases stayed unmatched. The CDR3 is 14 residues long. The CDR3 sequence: CAISGRDSPYEQYF. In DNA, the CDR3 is TGTGCCATCAGTGGTCGGGACAGTCCCTACGAGCAGTACTTC.

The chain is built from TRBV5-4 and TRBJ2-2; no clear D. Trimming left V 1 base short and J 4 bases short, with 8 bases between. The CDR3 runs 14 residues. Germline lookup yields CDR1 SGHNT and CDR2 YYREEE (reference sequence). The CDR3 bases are TGTGCCAGCAGCTTGACAACCCGCACCGGGGAGCTGTTTTTT. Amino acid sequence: CASSLTTRTGELFF.

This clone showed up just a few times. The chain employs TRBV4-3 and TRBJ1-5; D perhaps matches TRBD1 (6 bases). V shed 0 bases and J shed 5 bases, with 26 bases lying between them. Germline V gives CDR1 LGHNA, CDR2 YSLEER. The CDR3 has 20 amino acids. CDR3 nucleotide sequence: TGCGCCAGCAGCCAAGATGTTGGCAGGGGCGCAAGAGGAGCACATCAGCCCCAGCATTTT. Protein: CASSQDVGRGARGAHQPQHF.

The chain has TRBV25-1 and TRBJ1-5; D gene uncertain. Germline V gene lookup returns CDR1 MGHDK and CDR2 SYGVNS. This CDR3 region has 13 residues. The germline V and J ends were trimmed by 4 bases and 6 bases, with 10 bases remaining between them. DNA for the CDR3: TGTGCCAGCAGTGGAGGGCAAGGTCAGCCCCAGCATTTT. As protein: CASSGGQGQPQHF.

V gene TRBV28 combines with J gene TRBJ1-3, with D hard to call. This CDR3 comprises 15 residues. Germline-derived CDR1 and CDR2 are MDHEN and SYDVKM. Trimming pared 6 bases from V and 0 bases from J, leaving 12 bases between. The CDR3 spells CASSPPGNSGNTIYF. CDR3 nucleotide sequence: TGTGCCAGCAGCCCACCGGGGAACTCTGGAAACACCATATATTTT.

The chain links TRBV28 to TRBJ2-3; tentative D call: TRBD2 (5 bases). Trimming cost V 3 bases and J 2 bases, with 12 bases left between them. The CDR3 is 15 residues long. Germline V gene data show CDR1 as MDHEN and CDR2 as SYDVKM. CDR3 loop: CASSFSDPITDTQYF. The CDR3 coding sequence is TGTGCCAGCAGTTTTAGCGACCCCATCACAGATACGCAGTATTTT.

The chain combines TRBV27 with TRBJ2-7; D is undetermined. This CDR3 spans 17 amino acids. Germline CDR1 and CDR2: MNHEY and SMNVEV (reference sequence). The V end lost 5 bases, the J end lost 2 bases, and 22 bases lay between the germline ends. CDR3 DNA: TGTGCCAGCAGTCTGATAACGACCCCCAGCGTACCCTACGAGCAGTACTTC. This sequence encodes CASSLITTPSVPYEQYF.

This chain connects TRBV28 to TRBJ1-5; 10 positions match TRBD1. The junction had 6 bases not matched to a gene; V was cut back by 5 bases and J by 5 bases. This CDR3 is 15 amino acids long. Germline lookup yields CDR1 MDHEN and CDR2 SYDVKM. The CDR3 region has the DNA TGTGCCAGCAGTACCCGGACAGGGGGTTATCAGCCCCAGCATTTT. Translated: CASSTRTGGYQPQHF.

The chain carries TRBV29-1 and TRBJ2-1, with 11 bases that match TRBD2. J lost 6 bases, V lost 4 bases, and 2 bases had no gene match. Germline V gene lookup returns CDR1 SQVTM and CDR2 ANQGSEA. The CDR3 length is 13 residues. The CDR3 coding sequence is TGCAGCGTTGCGACTAGCGGGGCCAATGAGCAGTTCTTC. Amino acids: CSVATSGANEQFF.

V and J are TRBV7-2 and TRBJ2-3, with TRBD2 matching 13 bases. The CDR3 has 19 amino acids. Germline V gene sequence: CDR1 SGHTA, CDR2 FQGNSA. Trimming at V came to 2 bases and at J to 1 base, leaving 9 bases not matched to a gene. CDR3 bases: TGTGCCAGCAGCTTACAACCGGGACTAGCGGGACCTCGCACAGATACGCAGTATTTT. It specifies CASSLQPGLAGPRTDTQYF.

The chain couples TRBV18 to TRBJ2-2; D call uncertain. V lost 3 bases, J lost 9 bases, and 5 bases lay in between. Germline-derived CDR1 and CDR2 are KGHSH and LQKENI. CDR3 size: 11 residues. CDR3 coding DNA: TGTGCCAGCTCACCGGGCAGGGAGCTGTTTTTT. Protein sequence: CASSPGRELFF.

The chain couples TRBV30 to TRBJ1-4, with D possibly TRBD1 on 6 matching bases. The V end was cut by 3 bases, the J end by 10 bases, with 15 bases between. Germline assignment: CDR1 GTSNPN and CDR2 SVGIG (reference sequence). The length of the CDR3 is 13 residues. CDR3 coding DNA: TGTGCCTGGAGGCCCGCAGGGGTTGGAAAACTGTTTTTT. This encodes CAWRPAGVGKLFF.

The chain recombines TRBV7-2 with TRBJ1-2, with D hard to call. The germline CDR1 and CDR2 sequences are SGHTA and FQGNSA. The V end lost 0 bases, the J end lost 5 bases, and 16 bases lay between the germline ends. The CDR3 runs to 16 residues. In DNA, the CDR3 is TGTGCCAGCAGCTTAGCGCGGGTGGACGCTAGGTATGGCTACACCTTC. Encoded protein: CASSLARVDARYGYTF.